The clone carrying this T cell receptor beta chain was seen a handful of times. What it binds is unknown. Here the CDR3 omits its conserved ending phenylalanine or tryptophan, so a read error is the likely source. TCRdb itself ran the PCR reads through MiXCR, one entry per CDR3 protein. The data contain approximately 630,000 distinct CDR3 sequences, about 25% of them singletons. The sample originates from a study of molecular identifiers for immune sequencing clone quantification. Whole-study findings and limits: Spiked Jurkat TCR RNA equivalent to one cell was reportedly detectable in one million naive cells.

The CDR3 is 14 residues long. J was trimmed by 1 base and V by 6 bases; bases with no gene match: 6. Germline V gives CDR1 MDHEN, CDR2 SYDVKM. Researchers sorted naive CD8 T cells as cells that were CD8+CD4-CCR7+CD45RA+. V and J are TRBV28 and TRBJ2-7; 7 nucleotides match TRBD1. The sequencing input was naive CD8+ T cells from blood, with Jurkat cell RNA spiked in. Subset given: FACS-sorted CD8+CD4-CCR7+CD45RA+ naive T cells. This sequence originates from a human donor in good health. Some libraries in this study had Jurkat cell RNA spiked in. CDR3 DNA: TGTGCCAGCAGCGACAGGGCTGTTTCCTACGAGCAGTACTCC. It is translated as CASSDRAVSYEQYS.